Presented here are 10 T cell receptor beta chains from one specimen sequenced in a study of cytomegalovirus exposure and HLA in healthy donors. Vbeta (60) and Jbeta (13) primers were used in the PCR. This table comes from immunoSEQ multiplex PCR, and its TCRdb copy is limited to in-frame clones, with some not included. Of more than 150,000 clones in the sample, approximately 71% were seen once. The sample taken for sequencing was PBMCs. The source of these receptors is a woman aged 40 to 55 in good health and CMV-seropositive.

J is TRBJ2-3 and V is TRBV7-9, with TRBD1 matching over 10 bases. Germline V gene sequence: CDR1 SEHNR, CDR2 FQNEAQ (reference sequence). This CDR3 is built from 16 residues. The V and J ends lost 1 base and 2 bases, in that order; junction bases with no gene match: 3. The CDR3 is CASSLGDRGLTDTQYF. The DNA of the CDR3 is TGTGCCAGCAGCTTAGGGGACAGGGGTCTCACAGATACGCAGTATTTT.

The rearrangement links TRBV10-3 to TRBJ2-1; 10 bases map to TRBD2. The CDR3 totals 19 residues. The germline gives CDR1 ENHRY, CDR2 SYGVKD. V was pared by 7 bases and J by 3 bases, with 18 bases of the junction left unmatched. DNA for the CDR3: TGTGCCATCATCTTCGGGGGGAAACCGGGACTAGCGAGCTACAATGAGCAGTTCTTC. Translating gives CAIIFGGKPGLASYNEQFF.

V is TRBV4-3 and J is TRBJ1-2; 7 bases map to TRBD1. The CDR3 sequence is 15 residues long. Trimming cost V 3 bases and J 7 bases; bases outside gene matches: 11. Germline CDR1 reads LGHNA; CDR2 reads YSLEER. CDR3 nucleotides: TGCGCCAGCAGCCAGAGCCTCAGGGGGATAAGTGGCTACACCTTC. It translates to CASSQSLRGISGYTF.

This rearrangement joins TRBV5-1 to TRBJ2-1, with 9 nucleotides matching TRBD2. Germline CDR1 SGHRS, CDR2 YFSETQ. The CDR3 sequence is 18 residues long. V shed 3 bases and J 6 bases; nucleotides not matched to a gene: 16. The CDR3: CASSWTRAIAGDGNEQFF. The CDR3 DNA follows: TGCGCCAGCAGCTGGACCAGGGCAATAGCGGGAGACGGCAATGAGCAGTTCTTC.

This chain connects TRBV6-1 to TRBJ2-7, with D perhaps TRBD2 (6 bases). Trimming stripped 6 bases from V and 3 bases from J, with 15 bases between. CDR3 length: 14 amino acids. The germline gives CDR1 MNHNS, CDR2 SASEGT. CDR3 loop: CASSRGDRDYEQYF. The CDR3 bases are TGTGCCAGCAGCCGCGGGGACCGGGACTACGAGCAGTACTTC.

This clone appeared a single time. This rearrangement joins TRBV28 to TRBJ1-1; 8 bases match TRBD1. The germline gives CDR1 MDHEN, CDR2 SYDVKM. V shed 6 bases, J shed 3 bases, and the junction held 6 bases outside the gene matches. This CDR3 spans 14 amino acids. The CDR3 region has the DNA TGTGCCAGCAGCCTACAGGGGGGGGACACTGAAGCTTTCTTT. Its protein product is CASSLQGGDTEAFF.

The J gene is TRBJ2-1, the V gene TRBV7-9, with unresolved D. Germline lookup yields CDR1 SEHNR and CDR2 FQNEAQ (reference sequence). V was trimmed by 1 base and J by 7 bases, leaving 14 bases between them. The CDR3 runs to 15 residues. CDR3 in amino acids: CASSLGQVALNEQFF. DNA for the CDR3: TGTGCCAGCAGCTTAGGGCAGGTCGCGTTGAATGAGCAGTTCTTC.

The chain combines TRBV7-9 with TRBJ1-5, with TRBD1 identical over 8 bases. The ends lost 4 bases at V and 5 bases at J; junction bases unmatched: 7. Germline loops: CDR1 SEHNR, CDR2 FQNEAQ (reference sequence). The CDR3 covers 15 residues. The CDR3 nucleotides are TGTGCCAGCAGCTCCGGACAGGGTGAACATCAGCCCCAGCATTTT. Residues: CASSSGQGEHQPQHF. Based on the CDR3 plus reference TRBV7-9 and TRBJ1-5, the full variable domain is DTGVSQNPRHKITKRGQNVTFRCDPISEHNRLYWYRQTLGQGPEFLTYFQNEAQLEKSRLLSDRFSAERPKGSFSTLEIQRTEQGDSAMYLCASSSGQGEHQPQHFGDGTRLSIL.

This sequence joins TRBV18 and TRBJ2-7; TRBD2 agrees at 13 bases. V trimming: 3 bases; J trimming: 3 bases; junction bases outside the gene matches: 2. Germline V gives CDR1 KGHSH, CDR2 LQKENI. The CDR3 consists of 15 residues. DNA for the CDR3: TGTGCCAGCTCACCCCGGACTAGCGGGAGCTACGAGCAGTACTTC. Amino acids: CASSPRTSGSYEQYF.

The J gene is TRBJ2-3, the V gene TRBV6-1; no firm D call. V shed 6 bases and J shed 0 bases, with 13 bases lying between them. This CDR3 spans 15 amino acids. CDR1 MNHNS and CDR2 SASEGT come from the germline V gene. CDR3 in DNA: TGTGCCAGCAGGGCTAGATTTACTAGCACAGATACGCAGTATTTT. Its protein is CASRARFTSTDTQYF.